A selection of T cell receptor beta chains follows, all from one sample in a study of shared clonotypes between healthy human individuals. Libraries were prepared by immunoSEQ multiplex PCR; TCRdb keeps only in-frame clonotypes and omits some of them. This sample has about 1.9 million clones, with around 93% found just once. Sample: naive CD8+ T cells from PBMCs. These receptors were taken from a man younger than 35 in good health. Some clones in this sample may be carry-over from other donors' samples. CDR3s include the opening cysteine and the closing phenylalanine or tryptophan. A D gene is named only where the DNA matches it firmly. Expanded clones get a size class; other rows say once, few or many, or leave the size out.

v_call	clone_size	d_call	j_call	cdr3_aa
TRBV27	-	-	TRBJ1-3	CASSFRPANGNTIYF
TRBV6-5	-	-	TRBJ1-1	CASSYTQGPYWAFF
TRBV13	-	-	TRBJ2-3	CASTLVSGTGLTDTQYF
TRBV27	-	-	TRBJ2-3	CASSAGLLAQYF
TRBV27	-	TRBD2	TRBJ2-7	CASSLAGSSGYEQYF
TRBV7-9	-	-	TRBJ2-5	CASSLPPGEETQYF
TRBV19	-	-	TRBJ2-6	CASSRGPGANVLTF
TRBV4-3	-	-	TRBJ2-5	CASSRSLGLQETQYF
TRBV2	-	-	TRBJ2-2	CLQLVPNTGELFF
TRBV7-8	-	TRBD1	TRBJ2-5	CASSSTPGQVEETQYF
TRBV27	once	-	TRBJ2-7	CASGLGGGSEQYF
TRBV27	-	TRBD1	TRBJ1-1	CASLTDPGQGNTEAFF
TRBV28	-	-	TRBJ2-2	CASLPDSNTGELFF
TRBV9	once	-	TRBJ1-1	CASSPRGGPTEAFF
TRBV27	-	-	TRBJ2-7	CASSLSPSYEQYF
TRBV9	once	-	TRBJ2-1	CASSPSRGGLNEQFF
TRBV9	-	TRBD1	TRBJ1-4	CASSGSGQGPEKLFF
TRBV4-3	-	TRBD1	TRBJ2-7	CASSQVDRGTYEQYF
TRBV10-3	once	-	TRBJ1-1	CAISDVSMNTEAFF
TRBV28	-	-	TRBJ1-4	CASSTLEGFPFNEKLFF
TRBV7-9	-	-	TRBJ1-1	CASSGSVATEAFF
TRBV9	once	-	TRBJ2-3	CASSVAGVADTQYF
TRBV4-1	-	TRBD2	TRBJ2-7	CASSQVGLAGLYEQYF
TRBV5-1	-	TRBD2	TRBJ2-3	CASSRTSGRISSVDTQYF
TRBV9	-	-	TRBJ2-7	CASSSGPGVDEQYF
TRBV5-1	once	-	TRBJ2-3	CASSLGNRSPTDTQYF
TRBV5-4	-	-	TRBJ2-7	CASSQGTDYEQYF
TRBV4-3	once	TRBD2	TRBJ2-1	CASSQDKEGRAYNEQFF
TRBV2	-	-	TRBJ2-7	CASVGEDTSYEQYF